This T cell receptor (beta chain) comes out of a study of cytomegalovirus exposure and HLA in healthy donors. Regarding the study as a whole: For most TCR sequences rarity was the rule, although some public TCRs occurred in many donors. Within the 120 or so validation repertoires, first-cohort TCR clusters tended to co-occur, according to a later analysis. Among TCR beta chains, those listed as cytomegalovirus-associated numbered under 200.

The approximately 120-subject validation cohort, separate from the approximately 670-subject first cohort, included the donors. Sequencing used immunoSEQ multiplex PCR; TCRdb keeps in-frame clones, though not all of them. The sample shows around 120,000 clones, roughly 90% of them seen only once. As for this clone: Its specificity is not known. Distinct nucleotide sequences in the sample also encode this CDR3.

CDR1 is MDHEN, CDR2 SYDVKM, per germline. Trimming cost V 2 bases and J 2 bases, with 7 bases left between them. This CDR3 comprises 14 residues. The chain joins TRBV28 to TRBJ1-3; D uncertain. The receptor comes from a woman younger than 30 in good health and CMV-seronegative. Material: PBMCs. CDR3 nucleotide sequence: TGTGCCAGCAGTTTAGGAGGGACTGGAAACACCATATATTTT. It is translated as CASSLGGTGNTIYF.